The 9 T cell receptor beta chains in this list originate from one sample, sequenced in a study of blood T cell repertoires in COVID-19. Sequencing was performed with immunoSEQ multiplex PCR; in TCRdb, only in-frame clones are kept and a portion is missing. This table holds around 260,000 clones, roughly 89% found once. Specimen: peripheral blood. The receptors come from a man aged 30-40 years with acute or convalescent COVID-19.

The gene calls are TRBV6-5 and TRBJ2-5, with 10 positions matching TRBD2. The CDR3 is 16 residues long. The V gene end was trimmed by 4 bases and the J gene end by 1 base; junction bases not matched to a gene: 6. Looked up from germline, CDR1 is MNHEY and CDR2 is SVGAGI. CDR3 protein: CASSWTSGMLQETQYF. The CDR3 DNA sequence: TGTGCCAGCAGTTGGACTAGCGGTATGCTCCAAGAGACCCAGTACTTC.

The J gene is TRBJ1-4, the V gene TRBV3-1 (or the pseudogene TRBV3-2), with 7 bases fitting TRBD1. Trimming at V came to 1 base and at J to 4 bases, leaving 6 bases not matched to a gene. CDR1 LGHDT and CDR2 YNNKEL come from the germline V gene (reference sequence). The CDR3 covers 16 residues. The DNA of the CDR3 is TGTGCCAGCAGCCAAGGTAGGGGACAGCTTAATGAAAAACTGTTTTTT. It translates to CASSQGRGQLNEKLFF.

J is TRBJ2-7 and V is TRBV15; 7 bases agree with TRBD1. J was trimmed by 5 bases and V by 1 base; bases with no gene match: 11. The CDR3 has 16 residues. CDR1 and CDR2 from the germline V gene are LNHNV and YYDKDF (reference sequence). This CDR3 is CATSRVLTGTFHEQYF. In DNA form, the CDR3 reads TGTGCCACCAGCAGAGTTCTGACAGGGACCTTCCACGAGCAGTACTTC.

The chain employs TRBV19 and TRBJ2-7; D might be TRBD1 (6 bases). CDR1 is LNHDA and CDR2 is SQIVND in the germline V gene (reference sequence). The CDR3 has 14 amino acids. Trimming cost V 6 bases and J 2 bases, with 14 bases left between them. The CDR3 DNA follows: TGTGCCAGTAGAAACAGGGATTATCCCTACGAGCAGTACTTC. This sequence encodes CASRNRDYPYEQYF. The variable domain in full, with the rest retrieved from reference TRBV19 and TRBJ2-7, is DGGITQSPKYLFRKEGQNVTLSCEQNLNHDAMYWYRQDPGQGLRLIYYSQIVNDFQKGDIAEGYSVSREKKESFPLTVTSAQKNPTAFYLCASRNRDYPYEQYFGPGTRLTVT.

This chain links TRBV19 with TRBJ2-7; 9 nucleotides line up with TRBD1. V was pared by 4 bases and J by 5 bases, with 3 bases of the junction left unmatched. This CDR3 region has 13 residues. Germline V gene data show CDR1 as LNHDA and CDR2 as SQIVND (reference sequence). CDR3 sequence: CASSRQGGHEQYF. CDR3 in DNA: TGTGCCAGTAGTAGACAGGGGGGCCACGAGCAGTACTTC.

This chain joins TRBV19 and TRBJ2-5, with 7 bases identical to TRBD1. J was trimmed by 0 bases and V by 5 bases; bases with no gene match: 6. This CDR3 has 15 amino acids. CDR1 is LNHDA, CDR2 SQIVND, per germline (reference sequence). CDR3 region: CASSPGQVNQETQYF. The CDR3 DNA follows: TGTGCCAGTAGTCCAGGACAGGTCAACCAAGAGACCCAGTACTTC.

This chain uses TRBV7-8 with TRBJ2-3; a weak D match, TRBD1 (5 bases). V was pared by 7 bases and J by 0 bases, with 14 bases between. Germline loops: CDR1 SGHVS, CDR2 FQNEAQ. This CDR3 has 15 amino acids. DNA of the CDR3: TGTGCCAGCACTTTTGGACATACTAGCACAGATACGCAGTATTTT. Translation gives CASTFGHTSTDTQYF.

The chain is built from TRBV28 and TRBJ1-6, with D unclear. The V gene lost 6 bases and the J gene lost 1 base, with 10 bases spanning the gap. CDR3 size: 15 residues. Looked up from germline, CDR1 is MDHEN and CDR2 is SYDVKM. The CDR3 DNA sequence: TGTGCCAGCAGAATCAGTTCTTCCTATAATTCACCCCTCCACTTT. Translation: CASRISSSYNSPLHF.

This chain uses TRBV28 with TRBJ2-7, with TRBD2 identical over 12 bases. V lost 8 bases to trimming and J lost 3 bases; unmatched junction nucleotides: 2. In germline, CDR1 is MDHEN, CDR2 SYDVKM. This CDR3 has 13 amino acids. The CDR3 protein is CASRLAGDYEQYF. CDR3 coding DNA: TGTGCCAGCCGACTAGCGGGAGACTACGAGCAGTACTTC. Supplemented by reference TRBV28 and TRBJ2-7, the full variable domain reads DVKVTQSSRYLVKRTGEKVFLECVQDMDHENMFWYRQDPGLGLRLIYFSYDVKMKEKGDIPEGYSVSREKKERFSLILESASTNQTSMYLCASRLAGDYEQYFGPGTRLTVT.